This entry describes one T cell receptor (beta chain). The antigen is undetermined. This entry is derived from a study of shared clonotypes between healthy human individuals. This CDR3 is 12 amino acids long. The V and J ends lost 5 bases and 4 bases respectively, with 9 bases between them. From germline, CDR1 is GTSNPN and CDR2 SVGIG (reference sequence). Findings of the study overall: Clonotype sharing among donors was expected to depend on sequencing depth.

Clones were read by immunoSEQ multiplex PCR, and TCRdb kept only the in-frame ones, dropping some. The sample lists approximately 2.5 million clones, roughly 92% occurring once. This receptor was identified in a man between 18 and 29 years old in good health. The V and J genes are TRBV30 and TRBJ2-1; D remains ambiguous. The specimen sequenced was naive CD4+ T cells sorted from blood. Subset given: CD45RA+ positively selected. CDR3 amino acids: CAWDGTYNEQFF. CDR3 nucleotide sequence: TGTGCCTGGGACGGAACTTACAATGAGCAGTTCTTC.